The clone carrying this T cell receptor beta chain was seen ten or more times. The antigen remains unidentified. A J-beta primer mix and a sample-barcoded 5' primer were used in a second PCR of roughly 6 to 12 cycles. Each TCR beta cDNA got a 12-nucleotide random molecular identifier. A single record per CDR3 protein comes from TCRdb applying MiXCR to the 5' RACE reads. The table has hundreds of thousands of distinct CDR3 sequences, roughly 32% seen once. Staff drew around 10 milliliters of peripheral blood from each donor. Isolated PBMCs totaled at least 7 million in each sample. The data originate from a study of blood T cells in healthy people across ages. Whole-study results and caveats: The recorded TCR beta diversity per million T cells decreased in a roughly linear manner with age.

The CDR3 is 16 amino acids. Per germline, CDR1 SGHVS and CDR2 FNYEAQ. Trimming cost V 1 base and J 4 bases, with 14 bases left between them. Sequenced input: blood. The gene calls are TRBV7-6 and TRBJ2-1; perhaps D is TRBD1 or TRBD2 (6 bases each). This TCR was recovered from an elderly woman in good health. The CDR3 DNA reads as TGTGCCAGCAGCTTAGGGGGGGCTGGACCATACAATGAGCAGTTCTTC. Its translation is CASSLGGAGPYNEQFF.